The 18 T cell receptor beta chains below come from one sample, sequenced in a study of spatial heterogeneity in lung cancer. Indicated time point: sample taken at primary tumor resection. TCRdb itself ran the 5' RACE reads through MiXCR, one entry per CDR3 protein. The sample yields 16,000 or so distinct CDR3 sequences, 3% to 4.5% seen once. This specimen consisted of normal lung tissue next to the tumor, obtained at surgery. Source of these receptors: a male donor with early-stage non-small cell lung cancer.

Ten or more counts support this clonotype. The size of this beta chain means little, since it is a stray read in a library made for alpha chains. This sequence joins TRBV10-3 and TRBJ2-1; perhaps TRBD2 as D (6 bases). Trimming shortened V by 6 bases and J by 7 bases, and 13 bases separated the two germline ends. The CDR3 has 13 residues. The V gene's germline CDR1 is ENHRY and CDR2 SYGVKD. CDR3 bases: TGTGCCATCAGCGGCCCGGGGAGGAATGAGCAGTTCTTC. Its translation: CAISGPGRNEQFF.

This clonotype has at least ten counts. This beta chain is an unintended read in a library built for alpha chains; its size means little. The V call is TRBV11-2, the J call TRBJ2-1; D is undetermined. This CDR3 has 15 amino acids. Germline CDR1 SGHAT, CDR2 FQNNGV. The V end lost 1 base, the J end lost 3 bases, and 10 bases lay between the germline ends. The CDR3: CASSLVQAIYNEQFF. The DNA for the CDR3 is TGTGCCAGCAGCTTAGTGCAGGCTATCTACAATGAGCAGTTCTTC.

This clonotype was counted at least ten times. In a library made to pick up alpha chains, this beta chain is a stray read with a size that means little. The CDR3 reads CASRSGTGDSGANVLTF. As DNA, the CDR3 is TGTGCCAGCAGGTCCGGGACAGGAGATTCTGGGGCCAACGTCCTGACTTTC. The chain recombines TRBV28 with TRBJ2-6, with 8 bases matching TRBD1. Looked up from germline, CDR1 is MDHEN and CDR2 is SYDVKM. The CDR3 extends over 17 amino acids. The V gene end was trimmed by 6 bases and the J gene end by 1 base; junction bases not matched to a gene: 8.

This clonotype was counted ten times or more. The library was prepared for alpha chains; this beta chain is a stray read, so its frequency means little. The chain carries TRBV7-8 and TRBJ1-1; 7 positions agree with TRBD1. The CDR3 runs 13 residues. CDR1 is SGHVS, CDR2 FQNEAQ, per germline. The V gene end was trimmed by 5 bases and the J gene end by 1 base; junction bases not matched to a gene: 1. CDR3 sequence (DNA): TGTGCCAGCAGCGGACAGGAGAACACTGAAGCTTTCTTT. It is translated as CASSGQENTEAFF.

This clonotype was recorded at least ten times. Found in a library prepared for alpha chains, this beta chain is an off-target read, and its abundance has little meaning. The V and J genes are TRBV25-1 and TRBJ2-7, with 9 bases fitting TRBD2. The ends lost 4 bases at V and 6 bases at J; junction bases unmatched: 4. Germline CDR1 is MGHDK and CDR2 is SYGVNS. The CDR3 runs to 13 residues. CDR3 residues: CASSVSGSREQYF. CDR3 DNA: TGTGCCAGCAGTGTTAGCGGGAGCCGCGAGCAGTACTTC.

This clonotype was counted ten times or more. This beta chain turned up in a library designed for alpha chains; as an off-target read, its abundance says little. The V call is TRBV5-6, the J call TRBJ1-1, with D perhaps matching TRBD1 (5 bases). The CDR3 spans 15 residues. Per the germline V gene, CDR1 is SGHDT and CDR2 is YYEEEE. The ends were cut back, 4 bases at V and 5 bases at J, with 18 bases in the middle. In nucleotides, the CDR3 is TGTGCCAGCAGCGCACGACAGACCCCGAGGACTGAAGCTTTCTTT. Its protein product is CASSARQTPRTEAFF.

This clonotype came up many times. Since the library was made to target alpha chains, this beta chain is a stray read and its abundance is not meaningful. The chain employs TRBV5-1 and TRBJ2-7; 10 nucleotides match TRBD2. The CDR3 runs 16 residues. Germline CDR1 and CDR2: SGHRS and YFSETQ. The V gene end was trimmed by 0 bases and the J gene end by 3 bases; junction bases not matched to a gene: 6. The CDR3 is CASSLVLAGTYYEQYF. The CDR3 DNA reads TGCGCCAGCAGCTTGGTACTAGCGGGGACCTACTACGAGCAGTACTTC. The full variable domain, in which reference TRBV5-1 and TRBJ2-7 provide the parts outside the CDR3, is KAGVTQTPRYLIKTRGQQVTLSCSPISGHRSVSWYQQTPGQGLQFLFEYFSETQRNKGNFPGRFSGRQFSNSRSEMNVSTLELGDSALYLCASSLVLAGTYYEQYFGPGTRLTVT.

This clonotype was detected ten times or more. This beta chain came through as a stray read in a library set up for alpha chains, and its size says little. V is TRBV5-1 and J is TRBJ2-3; TRBD2 might be the D (5 bases). CDR3 length equals 17 residues. CDR1 and CDR2 (germline): SGHRS, YFSETQ. V was trimmed by 0 bases and J by 0 bases, leaving 14 bases between them. The CDR3 loop reads CASSLALAGTSTDTQYF. The CDR3, as DNA: TGCGCCAGCAGCTTGGCCCTGGCGGGCACTAGCACAGATACGCAGTATTTT.

This clonotype was observed at least ten times. This beta chain is an unintended read in a library built for alpha chains; its size means little. J is TRBJ1-1 and V is TRBV5-1; D is undetermined. The germline V gene has CDR1 SGHRS and CDR2 YFSETQ. The CDR3 covers 14 residues. The germline V and J ends were trimmed by 2 bases and 6 bases, with 14 bases remaining between them. CDR3 region: CASSFTATGAEAFF. The CDR3 DNA sequence: TGCGCCAGCAGCTTTACTGCAACCGGCGCTGAAGCTTTCTTT.

This clonotype was recorded many times. This beta chain lies outside the target of a library built for alpha chains; its clone size means little. The V call is TRBV2, the J call TRBJ1-5; the D is unclear. Deletions cut 4 bases from V and 0 bases from J, with 16 bases between. This CDR3 has 17 amino acids. The germline V gene encodes CDR1 SNHLY and CDR2 FYNNEI. This CDR3 reads CASSGSRTADSNQPQHF. The DNA of the CDR3 is TGTGCCAGCAGTGGGAGCCGGACGGCAGATAGCAATCAGCCCCAGCATTTT.

Ten or more counts support this clonotype. This beta chain is an unintended read in a library built for alpha chains; its size means little. The CDR3 sequence: CASSVKGGQGSPTEAFF. In DNA, the CDR3 is TGTGCCAGCAGCGTAAAAGGGGGTCAAGGGAGCCCCACTGAAGCTTTCTTT. The chain is built from TRBV6-1 and TRBJ1-1; D perhaps matches TRBD1 (6 bases). Trimming removed 6 bases at V and 4 bases at J, with 24 bases between. CDR1 and CDR2 (germline): MNHNS, SASEGT. The CDR3 is 17 residues long.

This clonotype was counted ten times or more. A library prepared for alpha chains yielded this beta chain as an off-target read; its size is of little meaning. The chain is built from TRBV10-2 and TRBJ1-5; D is possibly TRBD1 (5 bases). The V and J ends lost 3 bases and 0 bases respectively, with 9 bases between them. Germline CDR1 reads WSHSY; CDR2 reads SAAADI. This CDR3 contains 15 residues. The CDR3 nucleotides are TGCGCCAGCAGTGAAAAGGGGTTTAGCAATCAGCCCCAGCATTTT. Translation: CASSEKGFSNQPQHF.

This clonotype was detected many times. Found in a library prepared for alpha chains, this beta chain is an off-target read, and its abundance has little meaning. CDR3 residues: CASSRTQKGGGEQYF. The DNA of the CDR3 is TGTGCCAGCAGTCGAACCCAGAAGGGGGGTGGAGAGCAGTACTTC. V usage is TRBV6-2 or TRBV6-3 and J usage is TRBJ2-7, with D possibly called TRBD1 or TRBD2 (6 bases each). The CDR3 is 15 residues long. The ends were cut back, 5 bases at V and 7 bases at J, with 21 bases in the middle. Germline CDR1 reads MNHEY; CDR2 reads SVGEGT.

By sample fraction, this clonotype is medium-sized. Since the library was made to target alpha chains, this beta chain is a stray read and its abundance is not meaningful. The chain joins TRBV6-2 or TRBV6-3 to TRBJ2-1; unclear D gene. The CDR3 contains 13 residues. Trimming removed 4 bases from V and 4 bases from J, with 8 bases in between. CDR1 and CDR2 (germline): MNHEY, SVGEGT. The CDR3 nucleotides read TGTGCCAGCAGTTCGACTGCGTACAATGAGCAGTTCTTC. Translation: CASSSTAYNEQFF.

This clonotype was seen at least ten times. A library prepared for alpha chains yielded this beta chain as an off-target read; its size is of little meaning. This chain uses TRBV5-5 with TRBJ2-7; D might be TRBD1 (6 bases). The germline CDR1 and CDR2 sequences are SGHKS and YYEKEE (reference sequence). The CDR3 is 13 amino acids. V was pared by 9 bases and J by 8 bases, with 21 bases between. This CDR3 is CATADGPGAQQYF. The DNA for the CDR3 is TGTGCCACCGCAGATGGCCCAGGGGCCCAGCAGTACTTC.

This clonotype was counted ten times or more. As an off-target read in a library built for alpha chains, this beta chain has a frequency of little significance. The genes are TRBV30 and TRBJ1-2; D is perhaps TRBD1 (5 bases). The CDR3 is made up of 14 amino acids. Germline CDR1 and CDR2: GTSNPN and SVGIG (reference sequence). V dropped 0 bases and J dropped 0 bases, with 8 bases sitting between them. In DNA, the CDR3 is TGTGCCTGGAGTGTAACAGGAGCTAACTATGGCTACACCTTC. Its translation: CAWSVTGANYGYTF.

This clonotype appeared many times. This beta chain represents an off-target read in a library built for alpha chains; its size is of limited meaning. The V and J genes are TRBV6-2 or TRBV6-3 and TRBJ2-3; weak D call: TRBD2 (6 bases). The CDR3 runs 14 residues. In germline, CDR1 is MNHEY, CDR2 SVGEGT. V dropped 2 bases and J dropped 7 bases, with 13 bases sitting between them. The CDR3 DNA is TGTGCCAGCAGTTACGCGGGGACCGCAAATACGCAGTATTTT. The encoded protein is CASSYAGTANTQYF.

This clonotype appeared many times. In a library made to pick up alpha chains, this beta chain is a stray read with a size that means little. The V call is TRBV4-3, the J call TRBJ2-3; no reliable D call. The CDR3 is made up of 15 amino acids. V was pared by 0 bases and J by 5 bases, with 12 bases between. Per germline, CDR1 LGHNA and CDR2 YSLEER. The chain's CDR3 is CASSQDNQEGDTQYF. The CDR3 coding sequence is TGCGCCAGCAGCCAAGATAACCAGGAAGGAGATACGCAGTATTTT.